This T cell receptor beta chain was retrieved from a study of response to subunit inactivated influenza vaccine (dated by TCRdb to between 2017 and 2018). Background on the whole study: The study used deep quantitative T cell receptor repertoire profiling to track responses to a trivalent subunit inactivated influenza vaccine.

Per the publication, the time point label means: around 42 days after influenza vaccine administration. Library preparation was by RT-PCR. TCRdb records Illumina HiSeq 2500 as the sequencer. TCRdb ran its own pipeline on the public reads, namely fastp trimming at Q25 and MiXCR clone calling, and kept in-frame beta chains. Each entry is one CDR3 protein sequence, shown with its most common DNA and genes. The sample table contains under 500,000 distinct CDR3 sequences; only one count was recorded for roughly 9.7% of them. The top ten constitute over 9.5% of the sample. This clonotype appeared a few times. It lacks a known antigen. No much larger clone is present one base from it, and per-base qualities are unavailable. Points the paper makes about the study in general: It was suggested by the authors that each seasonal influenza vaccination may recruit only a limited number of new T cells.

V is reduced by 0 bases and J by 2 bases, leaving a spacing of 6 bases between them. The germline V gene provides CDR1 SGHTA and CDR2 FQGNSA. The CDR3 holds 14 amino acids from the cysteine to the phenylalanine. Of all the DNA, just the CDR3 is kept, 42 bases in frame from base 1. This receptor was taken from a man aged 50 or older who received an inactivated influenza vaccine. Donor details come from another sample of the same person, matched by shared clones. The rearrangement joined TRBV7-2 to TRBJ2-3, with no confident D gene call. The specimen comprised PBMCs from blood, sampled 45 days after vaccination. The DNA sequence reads TGTGCCAGCAGCTTAGCCAGCCACACAGATACGCAGTATTTT. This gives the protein CASSLASHTDTQYF. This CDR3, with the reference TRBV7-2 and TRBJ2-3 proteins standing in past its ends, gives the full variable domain GAGVSQSPSNKVTEKGKDVELRCDPISGHTALYWYRQSLGQGLEFLIYFQGNSAPDKSGLPSDRFSAERTGGSVSTLTIQRTQQEDSAVYLCASSLASHTDTQYFGPGTRLTVL.